The subject of this entry is one TCR beta chain. The antigen remains undetermined. This sample stems from a study of neoadjuvant nivolumab and ipilimumab in lung cancer. Whole-study findings and limits: Compared with tumor-adjacent uninvolved lung, resected tumors showed greater richness and clonality. TCR sequencing covered a small number of samples. Pathologic regression was not significantly tied to TCR clonality.

Assay: immunoSEQ multiplex PCR; the TCRdb copy retains only in-frame clones and omits some. The table records around 6,000 clones, less than 70% of them present only once. The sample was tumor tissue, taken after neoadjuvant nivolumab, alone or with ipilimumab, at or shortly before surgery. The sequence was obtained from an adult with non-small cell lung cancer.

In nucleotides, the CDR3 is TGTGCTGGAGGCGGGAGGACAGATACGCAGTATTTT. Protein: CAGGGRTDTQYF. V is TRBV10-3 and J is TRBJ2-3; TRBD2 matches at 8 bases. The germline CDR1 and CDR2 sequences are ENHRY and SYGVKD. The CDR3 contains 12 residues.